Below are 10 T cell receptor beta chains sequenced from a single sample in a study of human T cells and chemical hapten exposure. TCRdb reanalysed the RACE reads using MiXCR and keeps one entry per CDR3 protein. The sample consists of about 82,000 distinct CDR3 sequences, 10% to 15% of them appearing once. Time point in this sample: patch test 3, about 24 weeks after DPC sensitization. Regarding treatment: therapeutic diphenylcyclopropenone sensitization with weekly scalp DPC. The sample was whole blood, taken in connection with sensitization to the hapten diphenylcyclopropenone (DPC). The receptor set was obtained from a woman in her forties or fifties with alopecia areata. Some clones in this sample may be carry-over from other donors' samples.

This clonotype has a count of ten or more. The chain has TRBV29-1 and TRBJ2-1; either TRBD1 or TRBD2 may supply D (5 bases each). The CDR3 runs 14 residues. V was cut by 4 bases and J by 2 bases, with 12 bases left in between. Germline V gives CDR1 SQVTM, CDR2 ANQGSEA. This chain's CDR3 is CSVGGVAPYNEQFF. In DNA, the CDR3 is TGCAGCGTTGGAGGGGTAGCCCCCTACAATGAGCAGTTCTTC.

This clonotype was counted many times. The rearrangement joins TRBV20-1 to TRBJ2-1, with unresolved D. Per germline, CDR1 DFQATT and CDR2 SNEGSKA (reference sequence). V was trimmed by 1 base and J by 5 bases, leaving 15 bases between them. The CDR3 has 15 amino acids. The CDR3 region has the DNA TGCAGTGCTAGAGCCCGGGCCCGGCCCCACAATGAGCAGTTCTTC. Residues: CSARARARPHNEQFF.

The chain is built from TRBV29-1 and TRBJ2-7; D call uncertain. V was cut by 8 bases and J by 7 bases, with 18 bases left in between. The germline CDR1 and CDR2 sequences are SQVTM and ANQGSEA. The CDR3 is 12 amino acids. The CDR3: CSSRGASDEQYF. The CDR3 DNA reads as TGCAGCTCCCGCGGAGCAAGTGATGAGCAGTACTTC.

There are a few counts of this clonotype. A much bigger clone sits one base away, suggesting this may be a read error. This chain uses TRBV5-1 with TRBJ1-1; the D is unclear. This CDR3 is built from 13 residues. From germline, CDR1 is SGHRS and CDR2 YFSETQ. The CDR3 sequence: CVSNPGGNTEAFF. The CDR3 DNA follows: TGCGTCAGCAACCCAGGCGGGAACACTGAAGCTTTCTTT.

The sample holds a few counts of this clonotype. The chain joins TRBV12-3 or TRBV12-4 to TRBJ1-1; the D is unclear. This CDR3 region has 14 residues. The germline V and J ends were trimmed by 3 bases and 4 bases, with 12 bases remaining between them. CDR3 region: CASSLNYQGTEAFF. The DNA of the CDR3 is TGTGCCAGCAGTTTGAATTATCAAGGCACTGAAGCTTTCTTT.

The table lists this clonotype with a few counts. The CDR3 is CASSQSPRSYNEQFF. CDR3 nucleotides: TGTGCCAGCAGCCAATCACCCCGCTCCTACAATGAGCAGTTCTTC. V gene TRBV5-6 combines with J gene TRBJ2-1; no clear D gene. V was clipped by 4 bases and J by 0 bases, with 11 bases between them. Germline V gene lookup returns CDR1 SGHDT and CDR2 YYEEEE. CDR3 size: 15 residues.

The chain is built from TRBV12-3 or TRBV12-4 and TRBJ2-5; the D is unclear. This CDR3 has 11 amino acids. The V and J ends lost 3 bases and 4 bases respectively, with 3 bases between them. The CDR3 spells CASSFGETQYF. CDR3 DNA sequence: TGTGCCAGCAGTTTTGGAGAGACCCAGTACTTC.

This clonotype was found many times. V usage is TRBV29-1 and J usage is TRBJ1-1; 7 bases are a match to TRBD1. Germline V gene data show CDR1 as SQVTM and CDR2 as ANQGSEA. J lost 7 bases, V lost 4 bases, and 6 bases had no gene match. The length of the CDR3 is 12 residues. The CDR3: CSVGRQGDEAFF. As DNA, the CDR3 is TGCAGCGTTGGGAGACAGGGAGATGAAGCTTTCTTT.

The chain has TRBV6-2 or TRBV6-3 and TRBJ2-1; 7 bases are a match to TRBD2. V lost 8 bases and J lost 0; bases outside the gene matches: 1. The CDR3 consists of 13 residues. Germline CDR1 is MNHEY and CDR2 is SVGEGT. In DNA form, the CDR3 reads TGTGCCAGCCGGGGGGACTCCTACAATGAGCAGTTCTTC. It is translated as CASRGDSYNEQFF.

The genes are TRBV3-1 and TRBJ2-1; D gene ambiguous. This CDR3 region has 14 residues. Deletions cut 1 base from V and 5 bases from J, with 9 bases between. Germline V gene data show CDR1 as LGHDT and CDR2 as YNNKEL (reference sequence). DNA for the CDR3: TGTGCCAGCAGCCAAGCCCTGATTGACAATGAGCAGTTCTTC. The encoded protein is CASSQALIDNEQFF.